These T cell receptor beta chains were read from a single sample in a study of long-term antiretroviral therapy in people with HIV. Using immunoSEQ multiplex PCR, the repertoire was profiled, and TCRdb retains in-frame clones only, with some absent. The table records around 18,000 clones, just over 75% of them present only once. Sequencing used unsorted PBMCs, obtained 0.5 years before starting antiretroviral therapy. The receptors were sampled from a woman aged 45-59 years with HIV. The CDR3 runs from the conserved cysteine through the conserved F or W. Each record gives: CDR3 DNA, CDR3 protein, J gene, V gene, clone size, D gene. The D gene is left open where the match is weak. Clone size, where shown, is once, few, many, or a class for clones that have expanded.

TGTGCCAGCAGAATACAGGGGGACGGTGGCTACACCTTC	CASRIQGDGGYTF	TRBJ1-2	TRBV6-5	.	TRBD1
TGTGCCAGCAGCTTAGCCAGGGGGATGGAGACCCAGTACTTC	CASSLARGMETQYF	TRBJ2-5	TRBV7-9	.	TRBD1
TGTGCCTGGAGTAGTTTACGGCGGATCGGGGGGAGGAAGCCCCAGCATTTT	CAWSSLRRIGGRKPQHF	TRBJ1-5	TRBV30	.	.
TGTGCCTGGAGTGTACGCCCCGCCAGGAACACTGAAGCTTTCTTT	CAWSVRPARNTEAFF	TRBJ1-1	TRBV30	.	.
TGTGCCAGCAGCCAGATGCCGGGACTAGCGGCAGATACGCAGTATTTT	CASSQMPGLAADTQYF	TRBJ2-3	TRBV4-2	once	TRBD2
TGTGCCAGCGGGCCAGACCAGGCCAAGAGTGAAAAACTGTTTTTT	CASGPDQAKSEKLFF	TRBJ1-4	TRBV6-1	.	.
TGCAGCGTCGGGGAACAGGGAATAGTAACTGAAGCTTTCTTT	CSVGEQGIVTEAFF	TRBJ1-1	TRBV29-1	.	.
TGTGCCAGCAGTGACTCGGTGGGATCTACGGATACGCAGTATTTT	CASSDSVGSTDTQYF	TRBJ2-3	TRBV6-4	.	.
TGTGCCAGCAGTATAAGACAGAACAATGAGCAGTTCTTC	CASSIRQNNEQFF	TRBJ2-1	TRBV25-1	.	.
TGTGCCAGCAGCGAAGCCGGGAACACCGGGGAGCTGTTTTTT	CASSEAGNTGELFF	TRBJ2-2	TRBV27	.	.
TGTGCCAGCAGCTTGTGGCGGGGAACGAACACTGAAGCTTTCTTT	CASSLWRGTNTEAFF	TRBJ1-1	TRBV5-8	.	.
TGTGCCTGGAGTGGGAAGGCCTACAATGAGCAGTTCTTC	CAWSGKAYNEQFF	TRBJ2-1	TRBV30	.	.
TGTGCCAGCGCCCTAGGGGGAAGTAATGAAAAACTGTTTTTT	CASALGGSNEKLFF	TRBJ1-4	TRBV7-2	.	.
TGCAGCGTCCTTCACTCAGGGGGTAGGCATTTT	CSVLHSGGRHF	TRBJ1-5	TRBV29-1	few	TRBD1
TGCGCCAGCAGCCCCATGGGGAGTCCTGGAAACACCATATATTTT	CASSPMGSPGNTIYF	TRBJ1-3	TRBV5-1	.	.
TGCGCCAGCAGCTTTTCGAGCGGGGGCGTACAAGAGACCCAGTACTTC	CASSFSSGGVQETQYF	TRBJ2-5	TRBV5-1	.	TRBD2
TGTGCCAGCAGTTGGGACGACACAGATACGCAGTATTTT	CASSWDDTDTQYF	TRBJ2-3	TRBV27	.	.
TGTGCCAGCAGCTTAGTGGCCTCCTCTTCAGATACGCAGTATTTT	CASSLVASSSDTQYF	TRBJ2-3	TRBV7-2	.	.
TGTGCCAGCAGCTTAGTACGATTGAACACCGGGGAGCTGTTTTTT	CASSLVRLNTGELFF	TRBJ2-2	TRBV11-2	.	.
TGTGCCTGGGGACAGTTATATGGCTACACCTTC	CAWGQLYGYTF	TRBJ1-2	TRBV30	few	.
TGTGCCAGCAGTCCAGGGGGCATCGGCACAGATACGCAGTATTTT	CASSPGGIGTDTQYF	TRBJ2-3	TRBV6-5	.	TRBD1
TGTGCCAGTAGTATTGGGGGGACGGGGATTTTCACTGAAGCTTTCTTT	CASSIGGTGIFTEAFF	TRBJ1-1	TRBV19	.	.